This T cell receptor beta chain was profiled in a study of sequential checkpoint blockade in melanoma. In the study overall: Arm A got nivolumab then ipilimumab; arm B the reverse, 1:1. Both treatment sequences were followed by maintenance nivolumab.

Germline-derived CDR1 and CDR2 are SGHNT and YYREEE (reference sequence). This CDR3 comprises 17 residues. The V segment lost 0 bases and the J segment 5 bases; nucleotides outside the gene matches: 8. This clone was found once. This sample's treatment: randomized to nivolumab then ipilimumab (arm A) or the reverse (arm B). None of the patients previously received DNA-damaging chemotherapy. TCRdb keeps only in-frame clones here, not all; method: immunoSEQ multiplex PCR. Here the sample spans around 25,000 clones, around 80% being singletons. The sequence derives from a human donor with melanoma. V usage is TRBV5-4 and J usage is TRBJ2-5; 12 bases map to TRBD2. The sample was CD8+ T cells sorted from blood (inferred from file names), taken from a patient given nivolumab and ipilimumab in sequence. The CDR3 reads CASSLGTSGTRGETQYF. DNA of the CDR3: TGTGCCAGCAGCTTGGGGACTAGCGGGACCCGGGGGGAGACCCAGTACTTC.